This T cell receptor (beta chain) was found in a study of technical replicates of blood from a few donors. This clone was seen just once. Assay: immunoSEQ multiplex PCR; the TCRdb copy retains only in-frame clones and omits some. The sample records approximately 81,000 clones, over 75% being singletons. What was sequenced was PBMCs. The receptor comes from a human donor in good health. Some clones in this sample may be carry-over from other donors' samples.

As DNA, the CDR3 is TGTGCCAGCAGTGCACGCATTACCAGGGGGCCCAATCAGCCCCAGCATTTT. Translating gives CASSARITRGPNQPQHF. The chain carries TRBV2 and TRBJ1-5, with 8 bases lining up with TRBD1. Trimming took 4 bases from V and 3 from J; bases not matched to a gene: 11. Germline V lookup: CDR1 SNHLY, CDR2 FYNNEI. CDR3 length equals 17 residues.